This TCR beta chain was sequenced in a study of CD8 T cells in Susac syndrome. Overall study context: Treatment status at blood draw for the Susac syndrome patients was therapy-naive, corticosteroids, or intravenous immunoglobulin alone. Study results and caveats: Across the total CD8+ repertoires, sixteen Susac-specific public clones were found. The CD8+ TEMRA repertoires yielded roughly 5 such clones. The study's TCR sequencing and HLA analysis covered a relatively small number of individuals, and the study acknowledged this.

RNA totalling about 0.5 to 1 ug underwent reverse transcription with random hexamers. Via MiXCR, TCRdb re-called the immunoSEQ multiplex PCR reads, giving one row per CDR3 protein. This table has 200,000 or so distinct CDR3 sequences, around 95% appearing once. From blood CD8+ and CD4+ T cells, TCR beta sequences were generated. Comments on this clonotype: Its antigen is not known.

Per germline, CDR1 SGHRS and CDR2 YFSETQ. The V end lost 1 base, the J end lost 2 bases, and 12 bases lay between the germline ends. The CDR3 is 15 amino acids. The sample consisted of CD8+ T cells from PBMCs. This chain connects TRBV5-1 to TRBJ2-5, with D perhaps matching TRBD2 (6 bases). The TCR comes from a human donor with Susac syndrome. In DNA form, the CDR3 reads TGCGCCAGCAGCTTGTCTAGCGTTGGTCAAGAGACCCAGTACTTC. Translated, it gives CASSLSSVGQETQYF.